What follows are 16 T cell receptor beta chains derived from one specimen sequenced in a study of blood T cells in healthy people across ages. A second about 6 to 11 cycle PCR used barcoded and J-beta primers. MiXCR, applied by TCRdb to the 5' RACE reads, yields one record per CDR3 protein. This table holds about 1.4 million distinct CDR3 sequences, 59% found once. Sample: blood. The source of these receptors is a man aged 18 to 35 in good health.

The V call is TRBV7-9, the J call TRBJ2-1; D is ambiguous. Germline assignment: CDR1 SEHNR and CDR2 FQNEAQ (reference sequence). V gave up 2 bases and J gave up 8 bases, with 10 bases separating them. The CDR3 loop spans 13 amino acids. The CDR3 DNA follows: TGTGCCAGCAGCTTACCCAATGGCGATGAGCAGTTCTTC. It translates to CASSLPNGDEQFF.

This chain links TRBV5-1 with TRBJ1-1; tentatively, D is TRBD1 (5 bases). Germline V gene lookup returns CDR1 SGHRS and CDR2 YFSETQ. Between the trimmed V and J ends, which lost 0 bases and 7 bases, there was a span of 22 bases. The CDR3 runs to 17 residues. Written as DNA, the CDR3 is TGCGCCAGCAGCTTGGAATTCCTGGGTTGGGGCCCTATTGAAGCTTTCTTT. Its translation is CASSLEFLGWGPIEAFF.

V and J are TRBV19 and TRBJ1-5, with unresolved D. Germline values: CDR1 LNHDA, CDR2 SQIVND (reference sequence). The V and J ends lost 6 bases and 3 bases respectively, with 9 bases between them. There are 13 residues in the CDR3. The CDR3 loop reads CASRDVFNQPQHF. CDR3 coding DNA: TGTGCCAGTAGGGACGTTTTCAATCAGCCCCAGCATTTT.

This chain joins TRBV5-1 and TRBJ2-1; tentatively, D is TRBD1 (6 bases). The CDR3 is made up of 15 amino acids. V was trimmed by 9 bases and J by 1 base, leaving 17 bases between them. Germline lookup yields CDR1 SGHRS and CDR2 YFSETQ. CDR3 DNA: TGCGCCATCGAAGACAGGCGACGTTCCTACAATGAGCAGTTCTTC. This codes for CAIEDRRRSYNEQFF.

This chain joins TRBV6-2 or TRBV6-3 and TRBJ2-3; D is undetermined. The CDR3 covers 12 residues. The germline V and J ends were trimmed by 8 bases and 4 bases, with 10 bases remaining between them. Germline V gene lookup returns CDR1 MNHEY and CDR2 SVGEGT. CDR3 in amino acids: CASGIDADTQYF. CDR3 DNA: TGTGCCAGCGGAATTGACGCAGATACGCAGTATTTT.

In this sample, this clonotype turned up many times. This chain uses TRBV29-1 with TRBJ2-1; 12 bases agree with TRBD1. The length of the CDR3 is 14 residues. Germline V CDR1 and CDR2: SQVTM, ANQGSEA. V shed 5 bases and J 7 bases; nucleotides not matched to a gene: 6. The CDR3 here is CSVRDRGRINEQFF. The DNA for the CDR3 is TGCAGCGTTCGGGACAGGGGGCGCATTAATGAGCAGTTCTTC.

The chain uses TRBV25-1 and TRBJ1-6; D might be TRBD1 (6 bases). V lost 2 bases and J 7 bases, leaving 9 bases between the germline ends. In germline, CDR1 is MGHDK, CDR2 SYGVNS. This CDR3 spans 14 amino acids. This CDR3 reads CASSETGRNSPLHF. CDR3 DNA sequence: TGTGCCAGCAGTGAAACAGGGAGGAATTCACCCCTCCACTTT.

The chain joins TRBV5-1 to TRBJ2-1; TRBD1 aligns across 7 bases. Germline V gene data show CDR1 as SGHRS and CDR2 as YFSETQ. The V and J ends lost 3 bases and 3 bases, in that order; junction bases with no gene match: 9. CDR3 length: 16 residues. CDR3 sequence: CASSSLWGTDYNEQFF. The CDR3 DNA sequence: TGCGCCAGCAGCTCCCTATGGGGGACAGACTACAATGAGCAGTTCTTC.

The chain has TRBV5-4 and TRBJ2-5; 8 bases match TRBD2. The germline CDR1 and CDR2 sequences are SGHNT and YYREEE (reference sequence). Germline trimming cut 7 bases from V and 0 bases from J; bases unmatched to any gene: 17. The CDR3 contains 18 residues. The DNA for the CDR3 is TGTGCCAGCGGTGGACTAGCAAGCGGGGAGGCGTACCAAGAGACCCAGTACTTC. It is translated as CASGGLASGEAYQETQYF.

V gene TRBV7-9 combines with J gene TRBJ1-4; possible D gene TRBD1, 5 bases. The germline CDR1 and CDR2 sequences are SEHNR and FQNEAQ (reference sequence). Deletions cut 10 bases from V and 12 bases from J, with 15 bases between. The CDR3 runs to 11 residues. The CDR3 bases are TGTGCCACCTCGGGGGGGGAAGAACTGTTTTTT. This encodes CATSGGEELFF.

The chain uses TRBV29-1 and TRBJ1-4; D possibly corresponds to TRBD1 (5 bases). Germline lookup yields CDR1 SQVTM and CDR2 ANQGSEA. CDR3 length: 13 residues. V lost 3 bases to trimming and J lost 6 bases, with 11 bases between them. Written as DNA, the CDR3 is TGCAGCGTTGATTTCCCGGGGGATGAAAAACTGTTTTTT. Its translation: CSVDFPGDEKLFF.

This chain links TRBV15 with TRBJ1-5; perhaps TRBD1 as D (5 bases). CDR3 length: 14 amino acids. Trimming left V 8 bases short and J 1 base short, with 12 bases between. Germline CDR1 LNHNV, CDR2 YYDKDF (reference sequence). The DNA of the CDR3 is TGTGCCACCGGGGGAGTGGGCAGCAATCAGCCCCAGCATTTT. This encodes CATGGVGSNQPQHF.

This sequence joins TRBV10-3 and TRBJ2-2; D perhaps matches TRBD1 (6 bases). Trimming left V 0 bases short and J 6 bases short, with 14 bases between. Looked up from germline, CDR1 is ENHRY and CDR2 is SYGVKD. This CDR3 is 16 amino acids long. CDR3 in amino acids: CAISESRAGVAGELFF. In nucleotides, the CDR3 is TGTGCCATCAGTGAGTCGAGGGCAGGGGTTGCCGGGGAGCTGTTTTTT.

The chain employs TRBV20-1 and TRBJ2-7; no reliable D call. V lost 6 bases, J lost 3 bases, and 9 bases lay in between. The CDR3 length is 11 residues. Germline V lookup: CDR1 DFQATT, CDR2 SNEGSKA (reference sequence). The CDR3 region has the DNA TGCAGTGCCCCTTTACTCTACGAGCAGTACTTC. It yields the protein CSAPLLYEQYF.

Note on this clonotype: A read error may produce the germline difference seen at one junction end. The J gene is TRBJ2-1, the V gene TRBV6-5; D remains ambiguous. The length of the CDR3 is 11 residues. Per the germline V gene, CDR1 is MNHEY and CDR2 is SVGAGI. The CDR3 bases are TGTGCCACCTTCGCCGGCAATGGGCAGTTCTTC. As protein: CATFAGNGQFF.

The CDR3 here is CSAPPSGNIQYF. The CDR3 nucleotides are TGCAGTGCTCCCCCATCAGGAAACATTCAGTACTTC. The chain has TRBV20-1 and TRBJ2-4, with D unclear. The germline V gene has CDR1 DFQATT and CDR2 SNEGSKA (reference sequence). This CDR3 region has 12 residues. The V end was cut by 5 bases, the J end by 6 bases, with 11 bases between.